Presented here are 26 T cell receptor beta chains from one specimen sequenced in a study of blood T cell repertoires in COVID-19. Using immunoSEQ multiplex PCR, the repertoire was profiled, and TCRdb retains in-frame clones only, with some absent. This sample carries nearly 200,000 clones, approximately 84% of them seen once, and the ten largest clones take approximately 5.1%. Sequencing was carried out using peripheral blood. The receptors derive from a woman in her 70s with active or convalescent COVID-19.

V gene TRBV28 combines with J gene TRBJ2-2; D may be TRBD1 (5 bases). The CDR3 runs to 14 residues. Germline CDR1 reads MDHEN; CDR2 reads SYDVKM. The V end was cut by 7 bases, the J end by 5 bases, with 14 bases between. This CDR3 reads CASKQVRPTGELFF. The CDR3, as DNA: TGTGCCAGCAAACAGGTCAGACCGACCGGGGAGCTGTTTTTT. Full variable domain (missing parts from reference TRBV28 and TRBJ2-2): DVKVTQSSRYLVKRTGEKVFLECVQDMDHENMFWYRQDPGLGLRLIYFSYDVKMKEKGDIPEGYSVSREKKERFSLILESASTNQTSMYLCASKQVRPTGELFFGEGSRLTVL.

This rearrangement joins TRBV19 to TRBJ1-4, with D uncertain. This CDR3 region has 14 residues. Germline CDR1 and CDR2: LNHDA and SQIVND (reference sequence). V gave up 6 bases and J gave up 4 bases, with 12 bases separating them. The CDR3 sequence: CASSDKGSNEKLFF. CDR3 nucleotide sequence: TGTGCCAGTAGCGACAAAGGGAGTAATGAAAAACTGTTTTTT.

The DNA of the CDR3 is TGTGCCAGCAGCCTTCCCACAGGGGGCCACACCGGGGAGCTGTTTTTT. It yields the protein CASSLPTGGHTGELFF. The V and J genes are TRBV7-6 and TRBJ2-2; 9 bases fit TRBD1. The CDR3 spans 16 residues. Germline V CDR1 and CDR2: SGHVS, FNYEAQ. With V trimmed by 5 bases and J by 3 bases, 7 bases remained unmatched.

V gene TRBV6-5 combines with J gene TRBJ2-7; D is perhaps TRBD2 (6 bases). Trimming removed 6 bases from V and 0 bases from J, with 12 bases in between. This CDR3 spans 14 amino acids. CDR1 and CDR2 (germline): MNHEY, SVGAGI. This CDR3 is CASRPAGGSYEQYF. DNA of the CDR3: TGTGCCAGCAGGCCAGCGGGCGGCTCCTACGAGCAGTACTTC.

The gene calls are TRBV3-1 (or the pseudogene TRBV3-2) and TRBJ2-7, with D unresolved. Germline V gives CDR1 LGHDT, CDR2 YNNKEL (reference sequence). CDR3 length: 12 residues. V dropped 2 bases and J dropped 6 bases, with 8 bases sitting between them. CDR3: CASSQSDIEQYF. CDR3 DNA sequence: TGTGCCAGCAGCCAATCTGACATCGAGCAGTACTTC.

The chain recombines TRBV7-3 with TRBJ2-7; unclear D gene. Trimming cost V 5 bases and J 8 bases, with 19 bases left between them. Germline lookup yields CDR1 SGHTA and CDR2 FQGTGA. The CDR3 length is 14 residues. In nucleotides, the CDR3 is TGTGCCAGCAGCCCCTCCGGGTCAACGTGGAAGCAGTACTTC. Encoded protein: CASSPSGSTWKQYF. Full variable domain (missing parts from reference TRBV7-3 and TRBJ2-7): GAGVSQTPSNKVTEKGKYVELRCDPISGHTALYWYRQSLGQGPEFLIYFQGTGAADDSGLPNDRFFAVRPEGSVSTLKIQRTERGDSAVYLCASSPSGSTWKQYFGPGTRLTVT.

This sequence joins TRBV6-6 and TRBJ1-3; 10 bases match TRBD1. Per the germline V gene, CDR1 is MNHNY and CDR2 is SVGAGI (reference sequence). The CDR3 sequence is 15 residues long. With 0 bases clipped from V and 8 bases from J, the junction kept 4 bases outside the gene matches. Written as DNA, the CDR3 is TGTGCCAGCAGTTACTCGAGGGACAGGGGTGACACCATATATTTT. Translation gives CASSYSRDRGDTIYF.

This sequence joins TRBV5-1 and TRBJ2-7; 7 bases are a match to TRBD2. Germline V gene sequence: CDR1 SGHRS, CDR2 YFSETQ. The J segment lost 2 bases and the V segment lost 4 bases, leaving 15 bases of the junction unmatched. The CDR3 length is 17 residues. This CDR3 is CASSQGSGVAGTYEQYF. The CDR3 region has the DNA TGCGCCAGCAGCCAGGGATCCGGGGTAGCGGGTACCTACGAGCAGTACTTC.

The CDR3 DNA reads as TGTGCCAGCAGTAAGGGGGCAGGTAGAACCGGGGAGCTGTTTTTT. Protein: CASSKGAGRTGELFF. The chain employs TRBV6-5 and TRBJ2-2; TRBD1 matches 7 bases. The length of the CDR3 is 15 residues. After removal of 5 bases from V and 5 bases from J, the junction contained 8 bases not matched to a gene. CDR1 is MNHEY and CDR2 is SVGAGI in the germline V gene.

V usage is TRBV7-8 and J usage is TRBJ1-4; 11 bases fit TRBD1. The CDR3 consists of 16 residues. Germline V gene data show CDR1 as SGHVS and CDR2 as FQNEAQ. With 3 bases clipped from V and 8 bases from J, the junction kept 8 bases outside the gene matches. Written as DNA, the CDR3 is TGTGCCAGCAGCTTTCCCCTGGGACAGGGGGGGGAAAAACTGTTTTTT. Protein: CASSFPLGQGGEKLFF. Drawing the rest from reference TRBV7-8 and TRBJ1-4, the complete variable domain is GAGVSQSPRYKVAKRGQDVALRCDPISGHVSLFWYQQALGQGPEFLTYFQNEAQLDKSGLPSDRFFAERPEGSVSTLKIQRTQQEDSAVYLCASSFPLGQGGEKLFFGSGTQLSVL.

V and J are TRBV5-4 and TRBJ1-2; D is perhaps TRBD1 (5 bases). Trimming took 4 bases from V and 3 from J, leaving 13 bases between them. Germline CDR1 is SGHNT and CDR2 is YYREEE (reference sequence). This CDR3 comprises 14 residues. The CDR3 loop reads CASSPAGGDYGYTF. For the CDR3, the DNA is TGTGCCAGCAGCCCGGCCGGGGGGGACTATGGCTACACCTTC. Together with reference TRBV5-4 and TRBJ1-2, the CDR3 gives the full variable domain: ETGVTQSPTHLIKTRGQQVTLRCSSQSGHNTVSWYQQALGQGPQFIFQYYREEENGRGNFPPRFSGLQFPNYSSELNVNALELDDSALYLCASSPAGGDYGYTFGSGTRLTVV.

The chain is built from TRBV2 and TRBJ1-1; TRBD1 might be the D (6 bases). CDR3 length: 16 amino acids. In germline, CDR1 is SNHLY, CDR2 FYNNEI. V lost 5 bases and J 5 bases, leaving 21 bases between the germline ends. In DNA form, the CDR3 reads TGTGCCAGCAGTTCAACAGGGACGGGGGGAGGTACTGAAGCTTTCTTT. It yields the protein CASSSTGTGGGTEAFF.

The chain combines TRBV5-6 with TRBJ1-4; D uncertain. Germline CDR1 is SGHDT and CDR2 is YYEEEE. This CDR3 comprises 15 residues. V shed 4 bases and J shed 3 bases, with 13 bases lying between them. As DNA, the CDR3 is TGTGCCAGCAGCCCCGACCCGGGTCCTAATGAAAAACTGTTTTTT. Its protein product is CASSPDPGPNEKLFF.

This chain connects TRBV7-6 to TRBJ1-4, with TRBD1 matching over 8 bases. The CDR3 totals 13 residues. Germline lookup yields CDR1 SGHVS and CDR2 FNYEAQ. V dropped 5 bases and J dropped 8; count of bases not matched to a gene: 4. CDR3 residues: CASSVRQGEKLFF. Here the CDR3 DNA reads TGTGCCAGCAGCGTCCGACAGGGGGAAAAACTGTTTTTT.

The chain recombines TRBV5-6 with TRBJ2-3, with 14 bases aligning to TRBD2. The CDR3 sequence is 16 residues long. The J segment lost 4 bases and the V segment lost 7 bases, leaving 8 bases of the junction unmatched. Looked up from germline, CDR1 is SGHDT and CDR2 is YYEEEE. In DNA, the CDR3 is TGTGCCAGCTCAGAGACGACTAGCGGGAGGGCAGATACGCAGTATTTT. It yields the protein CASSETTSGRADTQYF.

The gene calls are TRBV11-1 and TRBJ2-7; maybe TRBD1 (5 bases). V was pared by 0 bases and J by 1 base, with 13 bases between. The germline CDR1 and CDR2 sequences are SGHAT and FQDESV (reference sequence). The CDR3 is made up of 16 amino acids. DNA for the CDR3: TGTGCCAGCAGCTTAGCAGGGGTACAGAGTTCCTACGAGCAGTACTTC. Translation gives CASSLAGVQSSYEQYF.

CDR3 region: CASSPSAGNSGNTIYF. The DNA for the CDR3 is TGCGCCAGCAGCCCGTCCGCGGGGAACTCTGGAAACACCATATATTTT. The genes are TRBV5-1 and TRBJ1-3; D not resolved. The ends were cut back, 4 bases at V and 0 bases at J, with 14 bases in the middle. CDR3 length equals 16 residues. Germline loops: CDR1 SGHRS, CDR2 YFSETQ.

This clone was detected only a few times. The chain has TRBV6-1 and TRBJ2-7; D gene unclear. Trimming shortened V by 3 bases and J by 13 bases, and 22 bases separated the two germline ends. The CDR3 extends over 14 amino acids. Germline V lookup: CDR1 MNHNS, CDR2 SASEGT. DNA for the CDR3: TGTGCCAGCAGTGATGATATTCTCCTCCTAACGTCTTACTTC. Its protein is CASSDDILLLTSYF.

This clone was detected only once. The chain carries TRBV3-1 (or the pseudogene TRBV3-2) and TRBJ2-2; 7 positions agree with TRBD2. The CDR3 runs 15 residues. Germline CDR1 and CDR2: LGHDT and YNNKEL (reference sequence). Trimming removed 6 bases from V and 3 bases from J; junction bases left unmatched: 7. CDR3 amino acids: CASSPMLADTGELFF. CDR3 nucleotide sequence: TGTGCCAGCAGTCCGATGCTAGCGGACACCGGGGAGCTGTTTTTT.

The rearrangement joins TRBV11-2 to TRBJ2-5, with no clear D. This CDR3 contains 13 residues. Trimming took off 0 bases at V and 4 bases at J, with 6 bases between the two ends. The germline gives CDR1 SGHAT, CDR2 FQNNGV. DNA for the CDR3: TGTGCCAGCAGCTTAGACCTAATAGAGACCCAGTACTTC. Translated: CASSLDLIETQYF.

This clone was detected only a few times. CDR3 nucleotide sequence: TGTGCCAGCTCACCCCAGCGGGGAGGGTACCATAGCAATCAGCCCCAGCATTTT. This encodes CASSPQRGGYHSNQPQHF. The chain employs TRBV18 and TRBJ1-5; no clear D. Germline values: CDR1 KGHSH, CDR2 LQKENI. This CDR3 is 18 amino acids long. Deletions cut 3 bases from V and 0 bases from J, with 18 bases between.

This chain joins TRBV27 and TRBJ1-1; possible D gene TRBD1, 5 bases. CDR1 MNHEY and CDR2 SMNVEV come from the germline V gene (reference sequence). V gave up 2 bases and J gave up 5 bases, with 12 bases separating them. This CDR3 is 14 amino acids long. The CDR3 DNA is TGTGCCAGCAGTTTAACGGGGGTTTGGACTGAAGCTTTCTTT. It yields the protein CASSLTGVWTEAFF.

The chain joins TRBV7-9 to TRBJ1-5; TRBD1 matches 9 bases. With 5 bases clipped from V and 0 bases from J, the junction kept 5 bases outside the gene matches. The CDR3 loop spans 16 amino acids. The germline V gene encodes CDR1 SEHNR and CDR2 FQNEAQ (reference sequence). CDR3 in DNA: TGTGCCAGCAGCGCGGGACAGGGCTATAGCAATCAGCCCCAGCATTTT. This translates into CASSAGQGYSNQPQHF.

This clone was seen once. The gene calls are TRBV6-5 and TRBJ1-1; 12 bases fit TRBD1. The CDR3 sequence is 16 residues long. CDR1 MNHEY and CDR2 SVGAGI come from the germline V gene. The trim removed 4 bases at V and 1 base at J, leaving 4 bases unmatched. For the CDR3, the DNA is TGTGCCAGCAGTTCCAGGGACAGGGGGCCGAACACTGAAGCTTTCTTT. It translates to CASSSRDRGPNTEAFF.

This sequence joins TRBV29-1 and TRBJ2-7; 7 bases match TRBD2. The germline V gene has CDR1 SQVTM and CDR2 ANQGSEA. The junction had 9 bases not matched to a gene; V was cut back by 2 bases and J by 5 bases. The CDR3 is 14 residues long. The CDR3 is CSVERGVGNHEQYF. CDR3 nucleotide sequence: TGCAGCGTTGAACGGGGGGTAGGGAACCACGAGCAGTACTTC.

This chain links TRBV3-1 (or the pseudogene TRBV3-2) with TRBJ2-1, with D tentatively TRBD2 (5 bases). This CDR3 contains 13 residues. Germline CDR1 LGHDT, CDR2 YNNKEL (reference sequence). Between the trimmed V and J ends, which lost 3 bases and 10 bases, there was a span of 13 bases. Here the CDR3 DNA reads TGTGCCAGCAGCCACCCCCCGAGGGAGGAGCAGTTCTTC. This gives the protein CASSHPPREEQFF.